This TCR beta chain was documented in a study of shared clonotypes between healthy human individuals (dated by TCRdb to the early 2020s). A note on the overall study: A few men and a couple of women, aged 18 to 49 years, made up the cohort. For each donor, CD4 naive and CD4 memory were each given three plates, CD8 naive was given two plates, and CD8 memory was given one plate. Blood TCR repertoires of five healthy adults were deeply sequenced to estimate repertoire size and the extent of clonotype sharing between individuals. To increase sequencing depth and limit assay-specific biases, different laboratories used diverse techniques to prepare libraries and sequence TCR repertoires. Between about 0.94 and 8.9 billion PBMCs per donor were obtained by leukapheresis.

The donors were healthy, HIV-negative adults with no recently reported acute infections or vaccinations. All donors were Caucasian adults living in Nashville, Tennessee, USA. CD4+ T cells were enriched by magnetic negative selection, after which naive cells were positively selected on CD45RA and the negative fraction was taken as the memory subset. Blood was obtained by leukapheresis, after which PBMCs were separated by Ficoll-Histopaque density gradient centrifugation and cryopreserved in liquid nitrogen vapor phase. Analytical flow cytometry was used to check the purity and quantity of each magnetically sorted T cell population. Genomic DNA was isolated from each sorted fraction and quantified by UV absorbance on a Nanodrop 2000c. Regarding this clone: The antigen this receptor binds is unknown. No much larger clone is present one base from it, and per-base qualities are unavailable.

V gives up 1 base and J gives up 4 bases, and the segment between their germline ends measures 11 bases. CDR1 is given as LGHNA and CDR2 as YSLEER, both from the germline V gene. Its CDR3 holds 14 amino acids, cysteine through phenylalanine. The kept DNA is CDR3 alone, 42 bases in frame from the first base. On the study overall, not on this receptor specifically: Because the study included only a small number of donors, the genetic and exposure-history diversity represented was limited. Sharing across a few donors was observed for 4.5% to 6.5% of naive CD4, 3% to 3.5% of naive CD8, 2.3% of memory CD4, and over 0.3% of memory CD8 clonotypes. Based on pairwise subsampling, the degree of clonotype sharing among donors was expected to be affected by sequencing depth. Clonotypes shared by all four sorted-subset donors showed higher generation probabilities than non-shared clonotypes. Only blood was sampled, and tissue TCR repertoires likely differ from those in blood. Larger estimated clonotype richness was generally found for naive subsets than for memory subsets. Rarefaction of sorted-subset datasets indicated incomplete sequencing despite the large sequencing depth.

TCR CDR3 regions were amplified from genomic DNA by multiplex PCR using the deep immunoSEQ assay. Extracted genomic DNA from each cell subset was spread evenly across all wells of several immunoSEQ 96-well plates, with each plate serving as a replicate. For sorted subsets, each replicate PCR was loaded with roughly 0.2 ug genomic DNA, equivalent to approximately 33,000 T cell genomes. Purified libraries were quantified with a Qubit 3.0 fluorometer, sized on a Bioanalyzer 2100, and re-quantified with the KAPA Library Quantification kit. Every immunoSEQ 96-well plate was sequenced on a dedicated single-read 150-cycle Illumina NextSeq 550 flow cell. On the authors' methods: Because only junctional sequences without quality scores were contained in the immunoSEQ output, filtering matching that applied to full-length reads could not be performed. To assign V/J genes and CDR3, sequences were annotated against IMGT germline references using PyIR, a Python wrapper for IgBLAST v1.9. Any read was removed if the V/J assignment was weak (E-value above 1e-6), the CDR3 was missing, or the read contained stop codons, out-of-frame junctions, or ambiguous translated residues. A V3J clonotype was defined by an identical inferred V gene, J gene, and CDR3 amino acid sequence. Percentage overlap between repertoires was computed as shared unique clonotypes divided by the size of the smaller repertoire. Richness of each repertoire was evaluated using RTK rarefaction, the Chao1 estimator, and Recon v2.1 estimates of unobserved clonotypes. Generation probabilities were computed with OLGA for all TCRbeta clonotypes obtained by the gDNA method from several donors. TCRdb obtained this table from immuneACCESS and retained in-frame rearrangements with V and J assigned. These tables miss some clones; where compared with another copy, unresolved V genes account for less than half of the shortfall, and the remainder is unexplained. V, J and clone size are taken as reported in that table, and D and trimming were inferred from the DNA itself. The table for this sample lists roughly 1 million clones; approximately 76% of them were counted only once. In total, the top ten clones hold about 1.5% of the sample.

The sequence was obtained from a man aged 18 to 30 in good health. The sequence links TRBV4-3 to TRBJ2-7; the D gene is not confidently resolved. Sequencing input: memory CD4+ T cells sorted from blood. What this sample's cell subset or site label stands for: CD45RA-negative fraction. The encoded CDR3 is CASSQVYDGYEQYF. The nucleotides read TGCGCCAGCAGCCAAGTTTACGACGGTTACGAGCAGTACTTC.